This is a list of T cell receptor beta chains from one sample in a study of beta chain features in type 1 diabetes. Clones were read by immunoSEQ multiplex PCR, and TCRdb kept only the in-frame ones, dropping some. The table has about 5,700 clones, roughly three quarters seen once. Sequenced material: Tregs from blood. The receptors come from a man between 18 and 35 years old in good health. The conserved cysteine and the conserved F or W are not part of the CDR3 here. Each record gives: J gene, V gene, clone size, CDR3 protein. Clone size is stated in some rows and not others, as once, few, many or a class when expanded.

TRBJ1-2 | TRBV6-5 | - | ASSSPRLTGYGYT
TRBJ2-7 | TRBV6-5 | once | ASSYKTPGPQYEQY
TRBJ2-1 | TRBV7-3 | - | ASSLQGFGSSYNEQF
TRBJ2-1 | TRBV7-2 | - | ASSQGLAGASSYNEQF
TRBJ2-2 | TRBV7-2 | - | ASRLLAGETGELF
TRBJ1-2 | TRBV28 | - | ASSFAGYGYT
TRBJ2-6 | TRBV10-3 | - | AISRDRGSGANVLT
TRBJ1-5 | TRBV7-2 | - | ASSSGGQGAQPQH
TRBJ1-5 | TRBV11-2 | - | ASSLNSGGNQPQH
TRBJ2-5 | TRBV6-5 | - | ASSYEATQY
TRBJ2-2 | TRBV18 | once | ASSPLSFTTGELF
TRBJ2-2 | TRBV4-2 | - | ASSLQGDTGELF
TRBJ2-3 | TRBV7-8 | - | ASTLSGGATDTQY
TRBJ2-3 | TRBV2 | - | ASKWRTLHTDTQY
TRBJ2-4 | TRBV5-8 | - | ASSLAERIQY
TRBJ2-7 | TRBV7-9 | - | ASSSTGGVAIYEQY
TRBJ2-1 | TRBV5-1 | - | ASSLAGGRGQF
TRBJ1-5 | TRBV29-1 | few | SVSRGVGQPQH
TRBJ2-1 | TRBV19 | few | ASSMGAGGYNEQF
TRBJ2-3 | TRBV7-9 | - | ASSLTGGMADTQY
TRBJ1-2 | TRBV6-5 | - | ASSYRTGGLGYT
TRBJ2-7 | TRBV13 | - | ASRRSGGPRPYEQY
TRBJ2-1 | TRBV7-2 | - | ASSLAGLSPEKF
TRBJ2-3 | TRBV30 | few | AWSPRGTDTQY
TRBJ2-7 | TRBV28 | - | ASRGPPGPKKGGVGEQY
TRBJ1-1 | TRBV6-4 | few | ASRLQQGNTEAF
- | TRBV4-3 | - | ASSQRVSDEQY
TRBJ1-6 | TRBV30 | - | AWSVLDLNNSPLH
TRBJ1-1 | TRBV7-8 | - | ASSPQSGLEAF
TRBJ1-5 | TRBV28 | - | ASNGQGSNQPQH
TRBJ2-3 | TRBV19 | - | ASSTGLAGATDTQY
TRBJ2-3 | TRBV7-2 | - | ASSLTSGGAGTDTQY
TRBJ1-2 | TRBV19 | few | ASTLGTGVPNYGYT
TRBJ2-3 | TRBV12-5 | - | ASAPQGGGADTQY
TRBJ1-4 | TRBV9 | - | ASSPEGGQAEKLF
TRBJ1-2 | TRBV18 | few | ASRDGTGNYGYT
TRBJ2-7 | TRBV19 | few | ASRASGGLYEQY
TRBJ2-3 | TRBV11-2 | few | ASSPSTDTQY
TRBJ2-5 | TRBV6-6 | - | ATTQPSGGAEETQY
TRBJ2-2 | TRBV29-1 | few | SVSEQGADTGELF
TRBJ2-3 | TRBV6-5 | once | ASSLRGGTDTQY